This entry lists 2 T cell receptor beta chains sequenced from one sample in a study of post-analysis software for immune sequencing data (dated by TCRdb to 2013 to 2016). Libraries were made using PCR. The instrument given in TCRdb is Illumina HiSeq 2500. To reduce PCR and sequencing biases, unique molecular identifiers were built into the TCR beta cDNA libraries. TCRdb cleaned the public reads at Q25 with fastp, built clones with MiXCR and kept in-frame beta chains. Rows matching on CDR3 protein sequence are summarized as one entry with the most common DNA and genes. Counted in this sample were 750,000 to 950,000 distinct CDR3 sequences; approximately 44% of them appeared once. Of the sample, 4.9% falls within the top ten clones. Overall study results and their limits: Patients showed significantly higher frequencies than controls for about 5 TRBV segments, among them TRBV5-6, TRBV5-1 and TRBV20-1.

These receptors' antigens are unknown. The sequenced sample consisted of blood. These receptors were obtained from a girl aged 10 to 17 with multiple sclerosis.

The chain links TRBV7-3 to TRBJ2-5; D is uncertain. This CDR3 contains 13 residues. Germline CDR1 reads SGHTA; CDR2 reads FQGTGA. V lost 5 bases, J lost 5 bases, and 12 bases lay in between. The CDR3 DNA is TGTGCCAGCAGCCCTGATGGCTACGAGACCCAGTACTTC. It is translated as CASSPDGYETQYF.

This chain links TRBV6-2 or TRBV6-3 with TRBJ2-7, with D possibly being TRBD2 (6 bases). The CDR3 is 12 residues long. Trimming took off 6 bases at V and 9 bases at J, with 15 bases between the two ends. Germline V gives CDR1 MNHEY, CDR2 SVGEGT. The CDR3 DNA sequence: TGTGCCAGCAGCGCCCTAGCGACAGTGCAGTACTTC. It encodes CASSALATVQYF.